The 25 T cell receptor beta chains presented below share a single source sample, sequenced in a study of blood T cell repertoires in COVID-19. The repertoire was sequenced with immunoSEQ multiplex PCR; TCRdb's copy has only in-frame clones and lacks some. The top ten clones hold about a third of a sample with more than 65,000 clones, over 65% of them seen once. Specimen: peripheral blood. The receptors originated from a woman aged 70-85 years with acute or convalescent COVID-19.

The chain combines TRBV6-5 with TRBJ1-4; D may be TRBD1 (6 bases). There are 14 residues in the CDR3. Per the germline V gene, CDR1 is MNHEY and CDR2 is SVGAGI. V shed 7 bases and J shed 7 bases, with 16 bases lying between them. Here the CDR3 reads CASKSAGGGEKLFF. The DNA for the CDR3 is TGTGCCAGCAAGAGTGCGGGGGGCGGTGAAAAACTGTTTTTT.

This clone has more than one count but fewer than ten. This chain joins TRBV6-5 and TRBJ1-1; 11 bases map to TRBD1. J lost 5 bases, V lost 2 bases, and 7 bases had no gene match. The CDR3 totals 16 residues. The V gene's germline CDR1 is MNHEY and CDR2 SVGAGI. The CDR3: CASSYTRTGGATEAFF. DNA of the CDR3: TGTGCCAGCAGTTACACCCGGACAGGGGGCGCGACTGAAGCTTTCTTT.

The J gene is TRBJ1-5, the V gene TRBV27, with 11 bases fitting TRBD1. After removal of 7 bases from V and 3 bases from J, the junction contained 8 bases not matched to a gene. Germline V gives CDR1 MNHEY, CDR2 SMNVEV (reference sequence). The CDR3 is made up of 16 amino acids. The CDR3 DNA reads TGTGCCAGCACTCCGGACAGGGGGCGCGACAATCAGCCCCAGCATTTT. This encodes CASTPDRGRDNQPQHF.

The chain has TRBV15 and TRBJ2-7, with 7 bases identical to TRBD1. The ends lost 0 bases at V and 0 bases at J; junction bases unmatched: 5. Germline V gene sequence: CDR1 LNHNV, CDR2 YYDKDF (reference sequence). CDR3 length: 16 amino acids. CDR3 sequence reads: CATSRDMTGSSYEQYF. As DNA, the CDR3 is TGTGCCACCAGCAGAGATATGACAGGGAGCTCCTACGAGCAGTACTTC.

The table lists this clone with a few counts. V usage is TRBV19 and J usage is TRBJ2-1; D perhaps matches TRBD1 (6 bases). This CDR3 contains 14 residues. The germline CDR1 and CDR2 sequences are LNHDA and SQIVND (reference sequence). Trimming left V 6 bases short and J 4 bases short, with 13 bases between. Here the CDR3 DNA reads TGTGCCAGTAGCGTACGGGGACAATACAATGAGCAGTTCTTC. Amino acids: CASSVRGQYNEQFF.

This chain connects TRBV7-8 to TRBJ2-2; 9 nucleotides agree with TRBD1. J lost 6 bases, V lost 1 base, and 0 bases had no gene match. This CDR3 region has 14 residues. CDR1 SGHVS and CDR2 FQNEAQ come from the germline V gene. In DNA form, the CDR3 reads TGTGCCAGCAGCTTAGGACAGGGGGCCGGGGAGCTGTTTTTT. Translated: CASSLGQGAGELFF.

V and J are TRBV25-1 and TRBJ2-1, with 13 bases identical to TRBD2. J gave up 9 bases and V 7 bases, and 15 bases lay outside the gene matches. The CDR3 loop spans 17 amino acids. Germline-derived CDR1 and CDR2 are MGHDK and SYGVNS. The CDR3 DNA sequence: TGTGCCAGCATCCCCACTACGGGACTAGCGGGGAACGGTGAGCAGTTCTTC. Amino acid sequence: CASIPTTGLAGNGEQFF.

The V and J genes are TRBV9 and TRBJ1-5; 7 bases are shared with TRBD1. V lost 4 bases, J lost 4 bases, and 8 bases stayed unmatched. This CDR3 contains 15 residues. The germline CDR1 and CDR2 sequences are SGDLS and YYNGEE. The CDR3 loop reads CASSLEGAANQPQHF. In nucleotides, the CDR3 is TGTGCCAGCAGCCTTGAGGGGGCGGCAAATCAGCCCCAGCATTTT.

This sequence joins TRBV6-4 and TRBJ1-4; D remains ambiguous. CDR1 and CDR2 (germline): MRHNA, SNTAGT. V was clipped by 4 bases and J by 4 bases, with 13 bases between them. The CDR3 runs 15 residues. CDR3 in DNA: TGTGCCAGCAGTGCGTCGGAGGGATTTAATGAAAAACTGTTTTTT. Translation: CASSASEGFNEKLFF.

The V gene is TRBV5-1, the J gene TRBJ2-1, with 12 bases that match TRBD2. Germline CDR1 is SGHRS and CDR2 is YFSETQ. Trimming took 2 bases from V and 4 from J; bases not matched to a gene: 1. The CDR3 length is 15 residues. In nucleotides, the CDR3 is TGCGCCAGCAGCTTAACTAGCGGGAGGTACAATGAGCAGTTCTTC. Its translation is CASSLTSGRYNEQFF.

The rearrangement uses TRBV29-1 and TRBJ2-1; the match to TRBD2 covers 12 bases. J lost 9 bases, V lost 2 bases, and 8 bases had no gene match. CDR1 SQVTM and CDR2 ANQGSEA come from the germline V gene. The CDR3 has 15 residues. The CDR3 here is CSVESGLAGWGEQFF. CDR3 sequence (DNA): TGCAGCGTTGAAAGCGGACTAGCGGGATGGGGTGAGCAGTTCTTC.

The gene calls are TRBV19 and TRBJ1-5, with 8 bases fitting TRBD1. Per the germline V gene, CDR1 is LNHDA and CDR2 is SQIVND (reference sequence). The V segment lost 5 bases and the J segment 4 bases; nucleotides outside the gene matches: 10. This CDR3 has 16 amino acids. The CDR3 nucleotides read TGTGCCAGTAGTGCCTCCGGGACAGGATATAATCAGCCCCAGCATTTT. The encoded protein is CASSASGTGYNQPQHF.

This chain uses TRBV12-5 with TRBJ1-6; no firm D call. The germline V gene has CDR1 LGHNT and CDR2 FRNRAP. This CDR3 has 15 residues. V dropped 3 bases and J dropped 6 bases, with 12 bases sitting between them. CDR3 DNA sequence: TGTGCTAGTGGTTTAGCCCGGGTCCGTAATTCACCCCTCCACTTT. Translated, it gives CASGLARVRNSPLHF.

This clone appeared a few times. This chain links TRBV7-2 with TRBJ2-3, with 9 bases aligning to TRBD2. J lost 6 bases, V lost 4 bases, and 17 bases had no gene match. Germline CDR1 is SGHTA and CDR2 is FQGNSA. This CDR3 has 18 amino acids. CDR3 amino acids: CASSSSFTPSGVGDTQYF. In DNA form, the CDR3 reads TGTGCCAGCAGCTCCTCCTTCACCCCTAGCGGGGTAGGTGATACGCAGTATTTT.

The J gene is TRBJ1-1, the V gene TRBV30; D not resolved. Germline-derived CDR1 and CDR2 are GTSNPN and SVGIG (reference sequence). Trimming cost V 3 bases and J 5 bases, with 10 bases left between them. There are 12 residues in the CDR3. The CDR3 DNA reads TGTGCCTGGAGAGCCCAGGCTACTGAAGCTTTCTTT. Translation gives CAWRAQATEAFF.

The chain is built from TRBV29-1 and TRBJ2-1, with 8 bases matching TRBD2. Germline V gives CDR1 SQVTM, CDR2 ANQGSEA. There are 16 residues in the CDR3. Germline trimming cut 2 bases from V and 4 bases from J; bases unmatched to any gene: 10. The chain's CDR3 is CSVEQDPGLVYNEQFF. The CDR3 DNA is TGCAGCGTTGAACAGGACCCGGGACTAGTTTACAATGAGCAGTTCTTC.

The chain combines TRBV5-1 with TRBJ2-3; 10 bases are shared with TRBD1. This CDR3 region has 15 residues. The germline CDR1 and CDR2 sequences are SGHRS and YFSETQ. V shed 2 bases and J 5 bases; nucleotides not matched to a gene: 5. CDR3 protein: CASSLRTGGIDTQYF. The CDR3 DNA is TGCGCCAGCAGCTTACGGACAGGGGGAATAGATACGCAGTATTTT. The full variable domain, in which reference TRBV5-1 and TRBJ2-3 provide the parts outside the CDR3, is KAGVTQTPRYLIKTRGQQVTLSCSPISGHRSVSWYQQTPGQGLQFLFEYFSETQRNKGNFPGRFSGRQFSNSRSEMNVSTLELGDSALYLCASSLRTGGIDTQYFGPGTRLTVL.

This clone turned up a few times. This chain links TRBV19 with TRBJ2-5; 14 bases are shared with TRBD2. Germline trimming cut 4 bases from V and 4 bases from J; bases unmatched to any gene: 2. The CDR3 is 15 amino acids. The germline V gene encodes CDR1 LNHDA and CDR2 SQIVND (reference sequence). The CDR3 loop reads CASSTGLAGGETQYF. The CDR3 coding sequence is TGTGCCAGTAGTACCGGACTAGCGGGGGGAGAGACCCAGTACTTC.

V is TRBV3-1 (or the pseudogene TRBV3-2) and J is TRBJ1-2, with 7 positions matching TRBD1. Germline V CDR1 and CDR2: LGHDT, YNNKEL (reference sequence). V dropped 4 bases and J dropped 2; count of bases not matched to a gene: 1. The length of the CDR3 is 13 residues. The CDR3 nucleotides read TGTGCCAGCAGCCGGACAGGCAACTATGGCTACACCTTC. Amino acids: CASSRTGNYGYTF.

The gene calls are TRBV5-1 and TRBJ1-1; 7 bases align to TRBD1. J gave up 1 base and V 4 bases, and 7 bases lay outside the gene matches. This CDR3 spans 15 amino acids. Germline loops: CDR1 SGHRS, CDR2 YFSETQ. CDR3 coding DNA: TGCGCCAGCAGCGGAACGGGACAGACGAACACTGAAGCTTTCTTT. Amino acids: CASSGTGQTNTEAFF.

The J gene is TRBJ2-7, the V gene TRBV28; D possibly corresponds to TRBD2 (7 bases). Trimming cost V 4 bases and J 2 bases, with 12 bases left between them. The CDR3 covers 14 residues. Per the germline V gene, CDR1 is MDHEN and CDR2 is SYDVKM. The CDR3 sequence: CASSSGGGAYEQYF. The CDR3 region has the DNA TGTGCCAGCAGTTCTGGGGGGGGCGCCTACGAGCAGTACTTC.

This rearrangement joins TRBV10-3 to TRBJ1-1; 7 nucleotides agree with TRBD1. Germline CDR1 reads ENHRY; CDR2 reads SYGVKD. This CDR3 spans 14 amino acids. J lost 4 bases, V lost 5 bases, and 7 bases had no gene match. In DNA form, the CDR3 reads TGTGCCATCAGTCGCCTAGCAGGGGGCACTGAAGCTTTCTTT. Its protein product is CAISRLAGGTEAFF.

There are a few counts of this clone. V is TRBV12-5 and J is TRBJ1-5, with D hard to call. The V and J ends lost 5 bases and 0 bases respectively, with 11 bases between them. Germline CDR1 reads LGHNT; CDR2 reads FRNRAP. The CDR3 runs 15 residues. CDR3 amino acids: CASGPHRYSNQPQHF. The CDR3 DNA sequence: TGTGCTAGTGGTCCGCACAGATATAGCAATCAGCCCCAGCATTTT.

The V gene is TRBV6-5, the J gene TRBJ1-4; D unresolved. Trimming pared 6 bases from V and 10 bases from J, leaving 21 bases between. The germline CDR1 and CDR2 sequences are MNHEY and SVGAGI. The CDR3 contains 15 residues. Written as DNA, the CDR3 is TGTGCCAGCAGATTGGGAGCCGGGAAGACTGGAAAACTGTTTTTT. Protein sequence: CASRLGAGKTGKLFF.

The rearrangement links TRBV3-1 (or the pseudogene TRBV3-2) to TRBJ2-1; the match to TRBD2 covers 7 bases. V gave up 4 bases and J gave up 2 bases; unmatched junction bases: 14. CDR1 LGHDT and CDR2 YNNKEL come from the germline V gene (reference sequence). The CDR3 loop spans 18 amino acids. For the CDR3, the DNA is TGTGCCAGCAGCCCCCGGGTAGGAGCGGGGCTTGCCTACAATGAGCAGTTCTTC. Amino acids: CASSPRVGAGLAYNEQFF.